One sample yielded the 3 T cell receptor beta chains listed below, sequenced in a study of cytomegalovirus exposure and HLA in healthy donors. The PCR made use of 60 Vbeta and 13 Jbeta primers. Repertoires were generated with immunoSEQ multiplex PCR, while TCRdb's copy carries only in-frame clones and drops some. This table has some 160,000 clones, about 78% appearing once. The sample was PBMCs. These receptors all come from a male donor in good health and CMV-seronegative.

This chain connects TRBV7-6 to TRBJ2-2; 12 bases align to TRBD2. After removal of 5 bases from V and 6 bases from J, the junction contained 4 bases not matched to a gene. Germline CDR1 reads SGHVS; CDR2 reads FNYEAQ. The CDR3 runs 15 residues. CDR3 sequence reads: CASSATSGGSGELFF. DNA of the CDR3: TGTGCCAGCAGCGCCACTAGCGGGGGGTCCGGGGAGCTGTTTTTT.

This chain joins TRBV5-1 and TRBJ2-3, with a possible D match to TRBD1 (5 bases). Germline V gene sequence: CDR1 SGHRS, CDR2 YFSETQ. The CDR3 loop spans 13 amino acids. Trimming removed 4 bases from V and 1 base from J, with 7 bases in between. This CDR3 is CASSEGGTDTQYF. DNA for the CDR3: TGCGCCAGCAGCGAAGGGGGCACAGATACGCAGTATTTT.

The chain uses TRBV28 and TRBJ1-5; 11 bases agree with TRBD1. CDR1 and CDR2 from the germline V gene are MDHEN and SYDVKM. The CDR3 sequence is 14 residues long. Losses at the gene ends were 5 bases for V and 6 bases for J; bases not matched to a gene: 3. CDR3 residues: CASSRTGGFQPQHF. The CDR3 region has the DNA TGTGCCAGCAGTCGGACAGGGGGCTTTCAGCCCCAGCATTTT.